The clone carrying this T cell receptor (beta chain) has just a few counts. The data were taken from a study of T-cell reconstitution after alpha-beta-depleted transplantation in children. Unique molecular identifiers featured in how the TCRbeta library was prepared. TCRdb called the PCR reads again in MiXCR, with one record for every CDR3 protein. The repertoire has hundreds of thousands of distinct CDR3 sequences, about an eighth of them found once; the top ten carry around 4%. Source: PBMCs, taken from the stem cell graft. This TCR was sampled from a human donor who donated a stem cell graft to a child with Fanconi anemia.

The CDR3 nucleotides are TGTGCCAGCAGCTTAGACACATCAGGGAACACTGAAGCTTTCTTT. Its protein product is CASSLDTSGNTEAFF. The chain recombines TRBV11-2 with TRBJ1-1, with D unresolved. CDR1 and CDR2 (germline): SGHAT, FQNNGV. Trimming shortened V by 0 bases and J by 1 base, and 9 bases separated the two germline ends. The CDR3 is 15 residues long.